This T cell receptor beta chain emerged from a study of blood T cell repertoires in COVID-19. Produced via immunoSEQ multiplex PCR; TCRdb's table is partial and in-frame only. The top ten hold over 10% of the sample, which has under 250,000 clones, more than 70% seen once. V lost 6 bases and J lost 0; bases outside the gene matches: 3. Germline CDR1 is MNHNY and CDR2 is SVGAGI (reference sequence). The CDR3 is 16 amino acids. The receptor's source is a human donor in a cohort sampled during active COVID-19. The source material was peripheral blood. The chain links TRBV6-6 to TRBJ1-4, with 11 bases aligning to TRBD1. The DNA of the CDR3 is TGTGCCAGCAGCCTGGGACAGGGGGCAACTAATGAAAAACTGTTTTTT. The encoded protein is CASSLGQGATNEKLFF.